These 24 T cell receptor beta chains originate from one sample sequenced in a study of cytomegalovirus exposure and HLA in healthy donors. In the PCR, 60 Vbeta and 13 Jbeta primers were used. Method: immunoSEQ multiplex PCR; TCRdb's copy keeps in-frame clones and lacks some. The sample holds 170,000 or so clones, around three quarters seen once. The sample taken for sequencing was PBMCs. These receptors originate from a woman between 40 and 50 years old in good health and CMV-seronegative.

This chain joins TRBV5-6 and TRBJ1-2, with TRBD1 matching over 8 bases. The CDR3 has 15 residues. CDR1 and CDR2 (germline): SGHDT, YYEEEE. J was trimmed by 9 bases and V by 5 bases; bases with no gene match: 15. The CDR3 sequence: CASRESGGRSGSYTF. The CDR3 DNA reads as TGTGCCAGCAGGGAATCAGGGGGCCGATCGGGTAGCTACACCTTC.

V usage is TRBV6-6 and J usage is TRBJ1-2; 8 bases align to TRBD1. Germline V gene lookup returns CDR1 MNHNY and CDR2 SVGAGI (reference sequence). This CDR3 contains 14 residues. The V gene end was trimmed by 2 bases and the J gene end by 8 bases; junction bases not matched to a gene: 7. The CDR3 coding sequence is TGTGCCAGCAGTTACACGGGACAGGATGTCGGCTACACCTTC. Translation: CASSYTGQDVGYTF.

The CDR3 here is CASRRGGSAGELFF. The CDR3 bases are TGTGCCAGCAGGAGAGGGGGAAGCGCCGGGGAGCTGTTTTTT. The chain uses TRBV11-2 and TRBJ2-2, with D possibly TRBD1 on 6 matching bases. The CDR3 has 14 residues. V gave up 6 bases and J gave up 6 bases, with 14 bases separating them. Germline V gene lookup returns CDR1 SGHAT and CDR2 FQNNGV.

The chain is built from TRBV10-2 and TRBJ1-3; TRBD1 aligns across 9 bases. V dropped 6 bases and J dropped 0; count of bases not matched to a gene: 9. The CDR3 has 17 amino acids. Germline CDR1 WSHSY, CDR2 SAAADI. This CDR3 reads CASSDGTGRTSGNTIYF. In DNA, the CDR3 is TGCGCCAGCAGCGATGGGACAGGGCGCACCTCTGGAAACACCATATATTTT.

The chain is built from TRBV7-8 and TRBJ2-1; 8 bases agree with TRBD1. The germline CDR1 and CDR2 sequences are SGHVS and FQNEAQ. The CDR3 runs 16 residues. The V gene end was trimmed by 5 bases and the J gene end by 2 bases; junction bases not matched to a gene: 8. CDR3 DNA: TGTGCCAGCAGCCAACGACAGGGGACCACCTACAATGAGCAGTTCTTC. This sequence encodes CASSQRQGTTYNEQFF. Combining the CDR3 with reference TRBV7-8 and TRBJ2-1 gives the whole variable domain GAGVSQSPRYKVAKRGQDVALRCDPISGHVSLFWYQQALGQGPEFLTYFQNEAQLDKSGLPSDRFFAERPEGSVSTLKIQRTQQEDSAVYLCASSQRQGTTYNEQFFGPGTRLTVL.

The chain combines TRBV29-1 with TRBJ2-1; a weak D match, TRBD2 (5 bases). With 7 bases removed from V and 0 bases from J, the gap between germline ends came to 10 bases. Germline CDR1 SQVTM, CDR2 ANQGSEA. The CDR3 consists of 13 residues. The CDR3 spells CSAVGDSYNEQFF. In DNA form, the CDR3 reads TGCAGCGCAGTCGGGGACTCCTACAATGAGCAGTTCTTC.

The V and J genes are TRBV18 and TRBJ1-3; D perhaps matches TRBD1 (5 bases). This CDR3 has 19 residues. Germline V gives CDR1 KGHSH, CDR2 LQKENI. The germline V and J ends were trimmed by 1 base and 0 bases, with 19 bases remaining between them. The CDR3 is CASSPRVGDSVLSGNTIYF. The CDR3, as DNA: TGTGCCAGCTCACCACGCGTTGGGGACTCAGTACTCTCTGGAAACACCATATATTTT.

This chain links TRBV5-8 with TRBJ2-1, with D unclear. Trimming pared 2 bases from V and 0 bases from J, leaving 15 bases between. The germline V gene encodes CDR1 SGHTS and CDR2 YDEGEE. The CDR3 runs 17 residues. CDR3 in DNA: TGTGCCAGCAGCTTTGAGCTAGATTGGAACTCCTACAATGAGCAGTTCTTC. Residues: CASSFELDWNSYNEQFF.

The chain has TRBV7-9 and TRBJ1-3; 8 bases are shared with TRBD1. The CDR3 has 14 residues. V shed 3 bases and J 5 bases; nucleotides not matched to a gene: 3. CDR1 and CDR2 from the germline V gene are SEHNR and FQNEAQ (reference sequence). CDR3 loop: CASSFQGARNTIYF. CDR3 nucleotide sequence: TGTGCCAGCAGCTTTCAGGGGGCCAGAAACACCATATATTTT.

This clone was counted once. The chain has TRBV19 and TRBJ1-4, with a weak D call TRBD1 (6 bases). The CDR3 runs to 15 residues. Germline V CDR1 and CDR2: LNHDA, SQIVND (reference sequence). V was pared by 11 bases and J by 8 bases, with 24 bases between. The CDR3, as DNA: TGTGCCGCCCGCGAAACAGGGCGAGGGGACGAAAAACTGTTTTTT. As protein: CAARETGRGDEKLFF.

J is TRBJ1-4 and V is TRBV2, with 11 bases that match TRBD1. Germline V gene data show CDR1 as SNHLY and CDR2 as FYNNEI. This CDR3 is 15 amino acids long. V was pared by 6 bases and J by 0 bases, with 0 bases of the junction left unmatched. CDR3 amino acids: CASRGQGATNEKLFF. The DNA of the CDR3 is TGTGCCAGCAGGGGACAGGGGGCAACTAATGAAAAACTGTTTTTT.

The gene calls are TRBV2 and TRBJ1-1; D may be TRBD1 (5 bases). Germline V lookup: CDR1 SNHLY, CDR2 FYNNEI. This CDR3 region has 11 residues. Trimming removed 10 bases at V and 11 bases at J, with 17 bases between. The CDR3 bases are TGTGCCATCCAAGGGACGGGGGAGGCTTTCTTT. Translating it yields CAIQGTGEAFF.

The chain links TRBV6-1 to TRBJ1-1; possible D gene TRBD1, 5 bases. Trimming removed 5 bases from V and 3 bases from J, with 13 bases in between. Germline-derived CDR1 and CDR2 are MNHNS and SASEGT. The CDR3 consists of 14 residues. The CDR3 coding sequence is TGTGCCAGCAGTCCCCTTCCAGGGTACACTGAAGCTTTCTTT. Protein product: CASSPLPGYTEAFF.

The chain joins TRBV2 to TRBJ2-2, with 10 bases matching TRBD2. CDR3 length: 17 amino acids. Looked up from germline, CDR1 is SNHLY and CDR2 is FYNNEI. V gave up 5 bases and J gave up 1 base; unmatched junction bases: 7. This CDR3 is CASSLSGGGKNTGELFF. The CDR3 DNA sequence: TGTGCCAGCAGTCTGAGCGGGGGGGGGAAGAACACCGGGGAGCTGTTTTTT.

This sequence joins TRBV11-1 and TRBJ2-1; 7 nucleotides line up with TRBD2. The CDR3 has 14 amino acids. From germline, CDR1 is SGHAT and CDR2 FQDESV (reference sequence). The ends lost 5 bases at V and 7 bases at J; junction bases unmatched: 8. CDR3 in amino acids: CASSGGGGMNEQFF. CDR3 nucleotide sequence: TGTGCCAGCAGCGGGGGGGGTGGCATGAATGAGCAGTTCTTC.

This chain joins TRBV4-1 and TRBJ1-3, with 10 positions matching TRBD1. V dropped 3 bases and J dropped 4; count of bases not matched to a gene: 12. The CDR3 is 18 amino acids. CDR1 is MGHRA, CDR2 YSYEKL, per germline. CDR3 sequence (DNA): TGCGCCAGCAGCCACCCCAAAGGGGACAGGGGATCCGGAAACACCATATATTTT. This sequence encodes CASSHPKGDRGSGNTIYF.

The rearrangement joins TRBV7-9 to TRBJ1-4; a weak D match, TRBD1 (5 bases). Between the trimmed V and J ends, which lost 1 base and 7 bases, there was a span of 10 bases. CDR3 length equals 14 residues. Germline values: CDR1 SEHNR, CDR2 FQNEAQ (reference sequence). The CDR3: CASSLGTGGEKLFF. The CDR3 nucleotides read TGTGCCAGCAGCTTAGGCACGGGGGGTGAAAAACTGTTTTTT.

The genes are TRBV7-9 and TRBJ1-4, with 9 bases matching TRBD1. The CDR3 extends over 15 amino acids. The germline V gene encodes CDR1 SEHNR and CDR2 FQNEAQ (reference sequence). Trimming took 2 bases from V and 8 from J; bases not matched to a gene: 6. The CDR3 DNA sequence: TGTGCCAGCAGCTTAAATACAGGGGGCGAGGAAAAACTGTTTTTT. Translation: CASSLNTGGEEKLFF. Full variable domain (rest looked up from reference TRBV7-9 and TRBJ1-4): DTGVSQNPRHKITKRGQNVTFRCDPISEHNRLYWYRQTLGQGPEFLTYFQNEAQLEKSRLLSDRFSAERPKGSFSTLEIQRTEQGDSAMYLCASSLNTGGEEKLFFGSGTQLSVL.

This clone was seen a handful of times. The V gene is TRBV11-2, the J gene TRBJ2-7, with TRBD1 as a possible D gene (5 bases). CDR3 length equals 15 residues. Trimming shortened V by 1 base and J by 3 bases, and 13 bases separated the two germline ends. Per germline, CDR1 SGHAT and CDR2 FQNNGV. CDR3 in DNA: TGTGCCAGCAGCTTAGGTCGCAGGGTCATCTACGAGCAGTACTTC. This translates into CASSLGRRVIYEQYF.

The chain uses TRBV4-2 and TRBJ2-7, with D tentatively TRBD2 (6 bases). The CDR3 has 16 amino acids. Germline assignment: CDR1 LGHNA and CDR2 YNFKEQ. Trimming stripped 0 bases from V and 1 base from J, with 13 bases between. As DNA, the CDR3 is TGTGCCAGCAGCCAAGACGGAAATAGCGGATCCTACGAGCAGTACTTC. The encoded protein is CASSQDGNSGSYEQYF.

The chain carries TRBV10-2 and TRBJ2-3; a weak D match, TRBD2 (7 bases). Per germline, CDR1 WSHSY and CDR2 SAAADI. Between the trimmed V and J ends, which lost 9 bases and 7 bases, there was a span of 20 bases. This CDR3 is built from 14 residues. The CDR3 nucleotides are TGCGCCAGTTCACCCAGGGGAGGGGAGAATACGCAGTATTTT. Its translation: CASSPRGGENTQYF.

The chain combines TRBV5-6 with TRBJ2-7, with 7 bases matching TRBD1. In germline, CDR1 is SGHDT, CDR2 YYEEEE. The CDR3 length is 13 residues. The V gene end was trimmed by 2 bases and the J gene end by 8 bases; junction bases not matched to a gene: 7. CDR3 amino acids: CASSLAGTEKQYF. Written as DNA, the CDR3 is TGTGCCAGCAGCTTAGCCGGGACAGAAAAGCAGTACTTC.

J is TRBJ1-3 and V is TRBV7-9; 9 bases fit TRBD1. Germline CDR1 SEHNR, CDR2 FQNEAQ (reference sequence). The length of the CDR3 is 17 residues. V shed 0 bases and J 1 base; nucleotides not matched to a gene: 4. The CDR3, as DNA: TGTGCCAGCAGCTTAGCGGTACAGGGGGCTTCTGGAAACACCATATATTTT. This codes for CASSLAVQGASGNTIYF.

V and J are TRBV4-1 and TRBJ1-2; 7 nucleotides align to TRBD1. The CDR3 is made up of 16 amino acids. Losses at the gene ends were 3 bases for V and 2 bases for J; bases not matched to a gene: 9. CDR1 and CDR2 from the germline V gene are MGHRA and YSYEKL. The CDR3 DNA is TGCGCCAGCAGCCAGAGACAGGGTAGAGGGAACTATGGCTACACCTTC. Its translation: CASSQRQGRGNYGYTF.